The 17 T cell receptor beta chains reported below all come from one sample, sequenced in a study of glioma-infiltrating T cells. The iRepertoire nested amplicon-rescue multiplex PCR amplified TCR alpha and beta CDR3s from RNA. TCRdb reprocessed the multiplex PCR reads via MiXCR and lists one record per CDR3 protein. The repertoire holds about 89,000 distinct CDR3 sequences, with 20% to 25% as singletons. The sample was glioma tissue, nonneoplastic brain tissue, or PBMCs (not recorded which). The origin of the receptors is a human donor with low-grade glioma or glioblastoma, undergoing nonglioma brain surgery, or in good health (not recorded which).

This clonotype was picked up a small number of times. The V call is TRBV4-2, the J call TRBJ1-1; 7 bases are shared with TRBD1. CDR1 is LGHNA, CDR2 YNFKEQ, per germline. CDR3 size: 14 residues. V gave up 4 bases and J gave up 3 bases; unmatched junction bases: 5. This chain's CDR3 is CASSLTGEDTEAFF. CDR3 in DNA: TGTGCCAGCAGCCTTACAGGGGAGGACACTGAAGCTTTCTTT.

There are many counts of this clonotype. The chain is built from TRBV3-1 and TRBJ2-1; 7 bases agree with TRBD2. The V gene end was trimmed by 4 bases and the J gene end by 4 bases; junction bases not matched to a gene: 16. This CDR3 contains 18 residues. CDR1 LGHDT and CDR2 YNNKEL come from the germline V gene (reference sequence). The CDR3 DNA sequence: TGTGCCAGCAGCCCCCTGGTAGCGGGTGCGCCAAGGTACAATGAGCAGTTCTTC. It yields the protein CASSPLVAGAPRYNEQFF.

This clonotype was found many times. The chain couples TRBV2 to TRBJ1-2; no firm D call. Germline values: CDR1 SNHLY, CDR2 FYNNEI. CDR3 length: 14 residues. The V end lost 6 bases, the J end lost 0 bases, and 11 bases lay between the germline ends. DNA of the CDR3: TGTGCCAGCAGGATACTACATACTAACTATGGCTACACCTTC. Translating it yields CASRILHTNYGYTF.

This clonotype was seen many times. The V call is TRBV6-2 or TRBV6-3, the J call TRBJ2-3, with D uncertain. The germline CDR1 and CDR2 sequences are MNHEY and SVGEGT. V lost 6 bases and J 2 bases, leaving 21 bases between the germline ends. The CDR3 is 17 amino acids. The CDR3 DNA sequence: TGTGCCAGCAGATCCCTTCCCTGGGCACAATCCACAGATACGCAGTATTTT. Protein: CASRSLPWAQSTDTQYF.

Ten or more counts support this clonotype. The V call is TRBV7-7, the J call TRBJ2-3; D is perhaps TRBD2 (6 bases). The V end lost 3 bases, the J end lost 11 bases, and 15 bases lay between the germline ends. Looked up from germline, CDR1 is SSHAT and CDR2 is FNYEAQ (reference sequence). This CDR3 is 13 amino acids long. The CDR3 DNA is TGTGCCAGCAGCTTCAACCGGGACTCGCAGCAGTATTTT. Its protein product is CASSFNRDSQQYF.

To note about this clonotype: Since a much larger clone is just one base distant, this may be a read error. The V gene is TRBV12-3 or TRBV12-4, the J gene TRBJ1-1; the D gene is possibly TRBD1 (6 bases). The V end was cut by 5 bases, the J end by 4 bases, with 14 bases between. CDR3 size: 14 residues. CDR3: CASSPNGRGTEAFF. CDR3 bases: TGTGCCAGCAGTCCTAATGGCAGGGGCACTGAAGCTTTCTTT.

As regards this clonotype: A clone one base away is much larger, so this may be a read error. This rearrangement joins TRBV18 to TRBJ2-3; D not resolved. Germline CDR1 reads KGHSH; CDR2 reads LQKENI. The ends were cut back, 10 bases at V and 1 base at J, with 9 bases in the middle. The CDR3 has 12 residues. Here the CDR3 DNA reads TGTGCCACCCGCCGGGGCACAGATACGCAGTATTTT. Amino acid sequence: CATRRGTDTQYF.

To note about this clonotype: This may arise from a read error, as a much more abundant clone is one base away. The conserved phenylalanine or tryptophan is not found at the CDR3 terminus, so this likely reflects a read error. The chain employs TRBV7-9 and TRBJ2-3; 8 bases fit TRBD1. The V gene end was trimmed by 4 bases and the J gene end by 9 bases; junction bases not matched to a gene: 9. Germline CDR1 SEHNR, CDR2 FQNEAQ (reference sequence). The CDR3 spans 14 residues. The CDR3 here is CASSSDPTGDTQYI. CDR3 DNA sequence: TGTGCCAGCAGCTCGGACCCGACAGGGGACACGCAGTATATT.

This clonotype came up many times. This chain joins TRBV6-1 and TRBJ2-5; TRBD1 agrees at 7 bases. J gave up 2 bases and V 5 bases, and 8 bases lay outside the gene matches. This CDR3 is built from 15 residues. In germline, CDR1 is MNHNS, CDR2 SASEGT. The CDR3 region is CASSPTGTAQETQYF. The CDR3 DNA reads as TGTGCCAGCAGTCCCACCGGGACAGCACAAGAGACCCAGTACTTC.

Many counts were recorded for this clonotype. This chain links TRBV2 with TRBJ1-1; D is unresolved. The ends were cut back, 1 base at V and 3 bases at J, with 9 bases in the middle. This CDR3 has 14 residues. The germline V gene has CDR1 SNHLY and CDR2 FYNNEI. DNA of the CDR3: TGTGCCAGCAGTGAAGGGGAGTATTACACTGAAGCTTTCTTT. Encoded protein: CASSEGEYYTEAFF.

Comments on this clonotype: A much larger clone lies one base from this, so it may be a read error. The V call is TRBV6-6, the J call TRBJ1-2, with D maybe TRBD1 (6 bases). Germline values: CDR1 MNHNY, CDR2 SVGAGI (reference sequence). This CDR3 spans 14 amino acids. V lost 6 bases to trimming and J lost 13 bases, with 24 bases between them. CDR3 nucleotides: TGTGCCAGCAGCGAAGGGGGATCTAACTATGGCCGCACCTTC. Its translation: CASSEGGSNYGRTF.

This clonotype was picked up a small number of times. The CDR3 is CASSLDRGGNQPQHF. The CDR3 DNA reads TGTGCCAGCAGTCTCGACAGGGGAGGTAATCAGCCCCAGCATTTT. The chain links TRBV12-3 or TRBV12-4 to TRBJ1-5; 8 bases line up with TRBD1. J was trimmed by 4 bases and V by 5 bases; bases with no gene match: 7. The CDR3 loop spans 15 amino acids.

The V and J genes are TRBV2 and TRBJ2-2, with 10 bases identical to TRBD2. V shed 1 base and J 7 bases; nucleotides not matched to a gene: 6. The germline CDR1 and CDR2 sequences are SNHLY and FYNNEI. The CDR3 totals 16 residues. The CDR3 nucleotides are TGTGCCAGCAGTGAAGTCAGCGGGAGGGCCGGCGGGGAGCTGTTTTTT. Residues: CASSEVSGRAGGELFF.

This clonotype was seen a handful of times. The rearrangement links TRBV19 to TRBJ2-1; the D gene is possibly TRBD2 (6 bases). Germline CDR1 reads LNHDA; CDR2 reads SQIVND (reference sequence). The V end was cut by 4 bases, the J end by 4 bases, with 17 bases between. CDR3 length: 16 amino acids. CDR3 sequence (DNA): TGTGCCAGTAGTACCCGCGCTAGCGAGACTTACAATGAGCAGTTCTTC. It translates to CASSTRASETYNEQFF. Together with reference TRBV19 and TRBJ2-1, the CDR3 gives the full variable domain: DGGITQSPKYLFRKEGQNVTLSCEQNLNHDAMYWYRQDPGQGLRLIYYSQIVNDFQKGDIAEGYSVSREKKESFPLTVTSAQKNPTAFYLCASSTRASETYNEQFFGPGTRLTVL.

This clonotype was counted at least ten times. J is TRBJ2-5 and V is TRBV6-5; 8 bases line up with TRBD2. The CDR3 extends over 17 amino acids. Germline CDR1 and CDR2: MNHEY and SVGAGI. V lost 0 bases and J lost 3; bases outside the gene matches: 9. The CDR3 loop reads CASSYSSGLAVKETQYF. In nucleotides, the CDR3 is TGTGCCAGCAGTTACTCGTCAGGACTAGCTGTGAAAGAGACCCAGTACTTC.

This clonotype was observed many times. The genes are TRBV7-2 and TRBJ2-1; 11 positions match TRBD2. Germline V CDR1 and CDR2: SGHTA, FQGNSA. V shed 8 bases and J 1 base; nucleotides not matched to a gene: 13. This CDR3 region has 18 residues. The CDR3 bases are TGTGCCAGCGGAGGGCCAACTAGCGGGAGATCTTCCTACAATGAGCAGTTCTTC. It encodes CASGGPTSGRSSYNEQFF.

This clonotype occurred a few times. The rearrangement uses TRBV29-1 and TRBJ2-1; no clear D gene. CDR1 and CDR2 from the germline V gene are SQVTM and ANQGSEA. With 6 bases removed from V and 0 bases from J, the gap between germline ends came to 15 bases. The CDR3 consists of 15 residues. CDR3 amino acids: CSVRPGWGSYNEQFF. In DNA form, the CDR3 reads TGCAGCGTCAGACCCGGCTGGGGCTCCTACAATGAGCAGTTCTTC.